This T cell receptor (beta chain) was recovered during a study of post-analysis software for immune sequencing data. Unique-molecular-identifier-tagged TCR beta cDNA libraries were used. TCRdb recomputed calls from the PCR reads with MiXCR, one row per CDR3 protein. The table shows hundreds of thousands of distinct CDR3 sequences, with around 64% occurring only once. The study's findings and limits: Relative to controls, patients with multiple sclerosis showed significantly lower normalized Chao1 diversity. In patients, about 5 TRBV segments were more frequent than in controls, with TRBV5-6, TRBV5-1 and TRBV20-1 among them. Strong same-batch co-clustering of samples appeared with F measure clustering.

The CDR3 runs 14 residues. Trimming stripped 0 bases from V and 9 bases from J, with 12 bases between. Germline loops: CDR1 MNHEY, CDR2 SVGEGT. In the case of this clonotype: Its cognate antigen is unknown.

This TCR came from a girl aged 2 to 9 with multiple sclerosis. The V gene is TRBV6-2 or TRBV6-3, the J gene TRBJ2-1; D gene unclear. Sequenced material: blood. The CDR3 DNA follows: TGTGCCAGCAGTTACTCGAGTACATCGGGTGAGCAGTTCTTC. Translating gives CASSYSSTSGEQFF.